This T cell receptor (beta chain) was profiled in a study of blood T cell repertoires in COVID-19. As for the study in general: PBMCs, B-cell-depleted T cells, or T cells provided the cDNA or gDNA that made up the material.

As handled by the study authors: Amplification of reference gene primers provided the estimated nucleated cell counts. Repertoires were generated with immunoSEQ multiplex PCR, while TCRdb's copy carries only in-frame clones and drops some. The V and J calls and clone size come from that table; D and trimming were worked out from the DNA. The table has approximately 35,000 clones, approximately 85% seen once. The sample holds one count of this clone. The V gene's germline CDR1 is LGHDT and CDR2 YNNKEL (reference sequence). The CDR3 extends over 16 amino acids. V shed 4 bases, J shed 7 bases, and the junction held 10 bases outside the gene matches.

The chain has TRBV3-1 (or the pseudogene TRBV3-2) and TRBJ1-6, with TRBD1 matching 7 bases. This receptor was obtained from a man aged 60 to 75 with active COVID-19. The material sequenced was peripheral blood. CDR3 DNA sequence: TGTGCCAGCAGCCTTCTCCGGGACAGAGACAATTCACCCCTCCACTTT. This codes for CASSLLRDRDNSPLHF.